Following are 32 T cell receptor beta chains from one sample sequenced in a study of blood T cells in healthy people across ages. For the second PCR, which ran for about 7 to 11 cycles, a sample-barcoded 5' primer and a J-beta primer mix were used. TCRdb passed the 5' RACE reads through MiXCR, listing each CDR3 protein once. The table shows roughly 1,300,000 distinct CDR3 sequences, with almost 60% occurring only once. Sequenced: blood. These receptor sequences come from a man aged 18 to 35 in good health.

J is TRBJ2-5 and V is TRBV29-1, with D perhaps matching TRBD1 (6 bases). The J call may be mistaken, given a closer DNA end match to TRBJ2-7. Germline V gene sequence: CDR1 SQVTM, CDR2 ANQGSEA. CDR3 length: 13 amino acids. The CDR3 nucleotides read TGCAGCGTTGAAGAGGGGGCAGGGGACGAGCAGTACTTC. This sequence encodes CSVEEGAGDEQYF.

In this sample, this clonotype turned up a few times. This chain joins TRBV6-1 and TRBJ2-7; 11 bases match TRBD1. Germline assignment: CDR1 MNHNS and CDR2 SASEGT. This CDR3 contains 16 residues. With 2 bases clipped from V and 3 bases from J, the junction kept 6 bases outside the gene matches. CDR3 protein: CASSETRGTGGYEQYF. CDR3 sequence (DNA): TGTGCCAGCAGTGAAACTCGTGGGACAGGGGGCTACGAGCAGTACTTC.

CDR3 coding DNA: TGTGCCAGCAGTTATAATCCGACAGGGACTTCAGGGGCCAACGTCCTGACTTTC. Encoded protein: CASSYNPTGTSGANVLTF. This chain links TRBV6-2 or TRBV6-3 with TRBJ2-6; D perhaps matches TRBD1 (7 bases). V was clipped by 3 bases and J by 4 bases, with 19 bases between them. The CDR3 is 18 residues long. The germline V gene encodes CDR1 MNHEY and CDR2 SVGEGT.

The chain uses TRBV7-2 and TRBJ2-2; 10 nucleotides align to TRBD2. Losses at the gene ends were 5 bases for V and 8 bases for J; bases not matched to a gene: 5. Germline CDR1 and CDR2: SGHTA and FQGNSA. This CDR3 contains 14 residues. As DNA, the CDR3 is TGTGCCAGCAGCAATCTAGCGGGGGTGGGGGAGCTGTTTTTT. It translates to CASSNLAGVGELFF.

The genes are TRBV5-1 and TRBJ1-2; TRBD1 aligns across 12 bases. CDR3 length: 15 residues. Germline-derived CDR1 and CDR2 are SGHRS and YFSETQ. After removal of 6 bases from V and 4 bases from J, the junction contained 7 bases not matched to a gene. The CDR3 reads CASNPGTGGIYGYTF. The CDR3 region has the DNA TGCGCCAGCAATCCCGGGACAGGGGGCATCTATGGCTACACCTTC.

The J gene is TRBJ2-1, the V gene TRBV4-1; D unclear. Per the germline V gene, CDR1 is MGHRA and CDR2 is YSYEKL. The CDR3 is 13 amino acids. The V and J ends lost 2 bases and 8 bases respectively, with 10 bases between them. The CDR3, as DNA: TGCGCCAGCAGCCAATTTCCCCATGATGAGCAGTTCTTC. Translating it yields CASSQFPHDEQFF.

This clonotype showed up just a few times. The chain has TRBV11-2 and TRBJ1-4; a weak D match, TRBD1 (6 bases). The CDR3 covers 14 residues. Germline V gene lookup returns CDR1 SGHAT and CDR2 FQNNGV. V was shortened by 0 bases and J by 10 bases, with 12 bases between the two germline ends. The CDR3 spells CASSLDGGRGKLFF. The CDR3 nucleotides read TGTGCCAGCAGCTTAGATGGGGGGCGCGGAAAACTGTTTTTT.

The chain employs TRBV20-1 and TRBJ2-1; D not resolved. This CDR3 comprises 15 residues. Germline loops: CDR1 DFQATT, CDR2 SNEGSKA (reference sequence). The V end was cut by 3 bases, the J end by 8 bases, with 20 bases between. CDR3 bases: TGCAGTGCTAGGCCCCTGCTAGGGCGCTTTGATGAGCAGTTCTTC. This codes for CSARPLLGRFDEQFF.

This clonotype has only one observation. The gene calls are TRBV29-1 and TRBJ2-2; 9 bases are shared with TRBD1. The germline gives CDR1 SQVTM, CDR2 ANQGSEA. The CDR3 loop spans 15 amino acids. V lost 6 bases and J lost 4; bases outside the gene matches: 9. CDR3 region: CSVERRDRVTGELFF. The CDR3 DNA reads TGCAGCGTAGAGCGGCGGGACAGGGTCACCGGGGAGCTGTTTTTT.

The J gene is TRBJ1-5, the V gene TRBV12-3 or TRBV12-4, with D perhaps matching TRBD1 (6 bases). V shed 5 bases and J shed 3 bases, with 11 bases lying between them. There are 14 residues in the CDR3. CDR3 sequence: CASSPTGTNQPQHF. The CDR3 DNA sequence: TGTGCCAGCAGTCCTACAGGGACCAATCAGCCCCAGCATTTT.

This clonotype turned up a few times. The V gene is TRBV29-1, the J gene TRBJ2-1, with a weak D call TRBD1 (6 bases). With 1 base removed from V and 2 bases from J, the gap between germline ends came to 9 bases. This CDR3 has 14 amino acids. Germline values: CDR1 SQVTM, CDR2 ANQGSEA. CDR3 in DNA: TGCAGCGTTGAAGCGGGACATCCCTACAATGAGCAGTTCTTC. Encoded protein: CSVEAGHPYNEQFF.

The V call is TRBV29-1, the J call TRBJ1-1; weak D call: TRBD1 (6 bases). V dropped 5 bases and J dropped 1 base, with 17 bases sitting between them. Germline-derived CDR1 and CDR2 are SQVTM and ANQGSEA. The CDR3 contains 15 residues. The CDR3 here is CSVRGTPAGNTEAFF. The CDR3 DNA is TGCAGCGTTAGGGGGACCCCCGCGGGGAACACTGAAGCTTTCTTT.

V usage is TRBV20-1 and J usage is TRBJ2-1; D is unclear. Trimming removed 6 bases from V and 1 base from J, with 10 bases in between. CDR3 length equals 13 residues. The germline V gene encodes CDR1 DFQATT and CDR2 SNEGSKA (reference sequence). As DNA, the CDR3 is TGCAGTGCAATTGCGTCTTCCTACAATGAGCAGTTCTTC. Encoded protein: CSAIASSYNEQFF.

CDR3 DNA sequence: TGTGCCAGCAGCCAAATGGGGGTGGCGGCCCAGTACTTC. The encoded protein is CASSQMGVAAQYF. The J gene is TRBJ2-5, the V gene TRBV7-6; TRBD1 or TRBD2 may be the D gene (5 bases each). The V gene's germline CDR1 is SGHVS and CDR2 FNYEAQ. V was shortened by 5 bases and J by 9 bases, with 16 bases between the two germline ends. The CDR3 is 13 amino acids.

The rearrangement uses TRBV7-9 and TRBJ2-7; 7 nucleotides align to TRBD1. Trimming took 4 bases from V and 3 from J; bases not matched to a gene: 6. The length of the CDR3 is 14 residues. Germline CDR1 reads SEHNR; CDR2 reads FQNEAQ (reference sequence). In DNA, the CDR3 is TGTGCCAGCAGCTCTAGGACAGGCGACTACGAGCAGTACTTC. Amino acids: CASSSRTGDYEQYF.

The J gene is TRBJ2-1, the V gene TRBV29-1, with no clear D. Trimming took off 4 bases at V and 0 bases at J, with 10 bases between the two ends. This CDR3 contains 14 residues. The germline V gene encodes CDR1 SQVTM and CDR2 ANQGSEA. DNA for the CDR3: TGCAGCGTTGTTGAGAAGAGCTCCTACAATGAGCAGTTCTTC. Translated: CSVVEKSSYNEQFF.

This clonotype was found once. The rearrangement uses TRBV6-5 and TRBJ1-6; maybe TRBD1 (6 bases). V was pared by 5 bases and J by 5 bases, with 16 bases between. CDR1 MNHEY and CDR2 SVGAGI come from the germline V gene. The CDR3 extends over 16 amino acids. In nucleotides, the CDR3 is TGTGCCAGCAGTCGACCAAACAGGGCGGATAATTCACCCCTCCACTTT. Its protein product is CASSRPNRADNSPLHF.

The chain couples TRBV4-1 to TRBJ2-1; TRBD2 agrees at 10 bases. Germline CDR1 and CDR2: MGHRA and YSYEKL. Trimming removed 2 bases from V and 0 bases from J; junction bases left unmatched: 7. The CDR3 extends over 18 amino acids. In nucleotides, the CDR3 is TGCGCCAGCAGCCAACCACTAGCGGGGTCGAGCTCCTACAATGAGCAGTTCTTC. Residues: CASSQPLAGSSSYNEQFF.

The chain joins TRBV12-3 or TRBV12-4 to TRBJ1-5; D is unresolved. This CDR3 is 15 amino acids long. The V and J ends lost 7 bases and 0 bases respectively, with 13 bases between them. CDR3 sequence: CASIRAGDSNQPQHF. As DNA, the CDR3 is TGTGCCAGCATCAGAGCAGGAGATAGCAATCAGCCCCAGCATTTT.

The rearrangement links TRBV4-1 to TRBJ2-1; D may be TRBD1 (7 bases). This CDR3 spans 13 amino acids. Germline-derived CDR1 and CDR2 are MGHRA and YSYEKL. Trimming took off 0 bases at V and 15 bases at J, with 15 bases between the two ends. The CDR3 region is CASSQERGQGGFF. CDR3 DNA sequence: TGCGCCAGCAGCCAAGAGAGGGGCCAGGGGGGGTTCTTC.

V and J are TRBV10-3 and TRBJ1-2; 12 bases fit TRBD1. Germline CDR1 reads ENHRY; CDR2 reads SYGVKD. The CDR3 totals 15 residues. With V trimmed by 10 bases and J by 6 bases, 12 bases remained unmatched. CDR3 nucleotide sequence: TGTGCCACCCAGGCCGGGACAGGGGGCGCAAATGGCTACACCTTC. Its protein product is CATQAGTGGANGYTF.

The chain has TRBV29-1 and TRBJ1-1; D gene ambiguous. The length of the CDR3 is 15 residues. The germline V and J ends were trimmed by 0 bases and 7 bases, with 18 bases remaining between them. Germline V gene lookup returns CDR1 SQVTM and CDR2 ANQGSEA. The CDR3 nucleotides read TGCAGCGTTGAAGACCCCCTTGGGAGTGGAGGTGAAGCTTTCTTT. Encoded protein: CSVEDPLGSGGEAFF.

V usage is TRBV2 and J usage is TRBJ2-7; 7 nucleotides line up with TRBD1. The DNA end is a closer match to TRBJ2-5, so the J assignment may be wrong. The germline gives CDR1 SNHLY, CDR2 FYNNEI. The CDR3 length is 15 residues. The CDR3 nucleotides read TGTGCCAGCAGTGATTTCGGACAGGCCGGGGAGACCCAGTACTTC. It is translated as CASSDFGQAGETQYF.

CDR3 DNA sequence: TGCAGTGCTAGAGATTCTCAGTCCCAGACCTACGAGCAGTACTTC. It specifies CSARDSQSQTYEQYF. The gene calls are TRBV20-1 and TRBJ2-7; no reliable D call. The germline CDR1 and CDR2 sequences are DFQATT and SNEGSKA (reference sequence). The CDR3 is 15 residues long. V was pared by 0 bases and J by 2 bases, with 14 bases between.

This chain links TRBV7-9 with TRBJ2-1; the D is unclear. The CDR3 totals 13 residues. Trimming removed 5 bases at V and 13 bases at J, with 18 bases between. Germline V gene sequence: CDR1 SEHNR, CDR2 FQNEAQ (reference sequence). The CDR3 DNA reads TGTGCCAGCAGCCCCCACGACCGAAACCTACAGTTCTTC. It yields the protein CASSPHDRNLQFF.

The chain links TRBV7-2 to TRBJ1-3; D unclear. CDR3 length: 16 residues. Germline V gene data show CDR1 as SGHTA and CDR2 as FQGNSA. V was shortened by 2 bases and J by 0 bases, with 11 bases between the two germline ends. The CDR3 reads CASSLHVRLSGNTIYF. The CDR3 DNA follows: TGTGCCAGCAGCTTACACGTCCGACTCTCTGGAAACACCATATATTTT.

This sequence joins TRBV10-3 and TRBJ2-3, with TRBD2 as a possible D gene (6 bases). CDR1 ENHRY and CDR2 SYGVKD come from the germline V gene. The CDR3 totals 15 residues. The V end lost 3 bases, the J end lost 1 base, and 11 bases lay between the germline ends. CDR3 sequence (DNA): TGTGCCATCAGTGAAGCGGTAGCGGGCACAGATACGCAGTATTTT. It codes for CAISEAVAGTDTQYF.

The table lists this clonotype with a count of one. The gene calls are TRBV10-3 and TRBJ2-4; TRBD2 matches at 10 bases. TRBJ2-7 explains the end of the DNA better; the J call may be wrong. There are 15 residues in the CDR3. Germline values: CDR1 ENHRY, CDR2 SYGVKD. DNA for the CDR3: TGTGCCATCAGGGGTGGGACTAGCGATTACTACGAGCAGTACTTC. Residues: CAIRGGTSDYYEQYF.

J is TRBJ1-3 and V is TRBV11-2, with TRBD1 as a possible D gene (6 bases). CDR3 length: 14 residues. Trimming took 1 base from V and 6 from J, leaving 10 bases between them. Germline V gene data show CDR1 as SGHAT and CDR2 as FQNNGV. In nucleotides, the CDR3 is TGTGCCAGCAGCTTAGCCAGGGGCCCAAACACCATATATTTT. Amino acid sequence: CASSLARGPNTIYF.

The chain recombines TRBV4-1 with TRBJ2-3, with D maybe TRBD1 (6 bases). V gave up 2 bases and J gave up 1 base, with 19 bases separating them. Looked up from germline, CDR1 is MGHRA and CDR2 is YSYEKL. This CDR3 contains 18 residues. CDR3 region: CASSQLNAQGGGTDTQYF. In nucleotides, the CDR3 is TGCGCCAGCAGCCAACTGAATGCACAGGGCGGCGGCACAGATACGCAGTATTTT.

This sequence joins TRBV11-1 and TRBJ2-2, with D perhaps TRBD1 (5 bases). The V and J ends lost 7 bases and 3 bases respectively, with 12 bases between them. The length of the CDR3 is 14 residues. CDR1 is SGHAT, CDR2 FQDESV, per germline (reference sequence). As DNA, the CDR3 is TGTGCCAGCATGGGTAAAGGGGACACCGGGGAGCTGTTTTTT. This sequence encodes CASMGKGDTGELFF.

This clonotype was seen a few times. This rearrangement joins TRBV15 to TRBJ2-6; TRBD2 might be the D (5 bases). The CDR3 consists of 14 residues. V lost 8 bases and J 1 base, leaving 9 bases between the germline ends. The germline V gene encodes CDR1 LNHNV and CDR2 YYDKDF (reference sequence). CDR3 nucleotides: TGTGCCACCTCGAGGGCATCTGGGGCCAACGTCCTGACTTTC. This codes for CATSRASGANVLTF.